Sequencing of this T cell receptor beta chain was carried out in a study of cytomegalovirus exposure and HLA in healthy donors. Study summary: In an earlier analysis, 90 million to 130 million unique TCR beta sequences were found from some 200 million T cells.

V dropped 5 bases and J dropped 0 bases, with 11 bases sitting between them. Germline CDR1 reads SGHNT; CDR2 reads YENEEA. The CDR3 length is 15 residues. The PCR used 60 Vbeta and 13 Jbeta primers. Assay used: immunoSEQ multiplex PCR; TCRdb lists only in-frame clones, some missing. Here the sample spans more than 150,000 clones, roughly four fifths being singletons. General observations from the study: A prior analysis recorded that most TCR beta V segments were productive about 87% or about 30% of the time. Certain sequence variants were highly shared and formed a cluster, and this cluster was likely a sequencing artifact. CMV serostatus was the sole immune exposure information available.

Of note for this clone: Its antigen remains unknown.

The specimen sequenced was PBMCs. This chain joins TRBV11-3 and TRBJ2-1; tentatively, D is TRBD1 (5 bases). This TCR came from a woman aged 25 to 39 in good health and CMV-seronegative. The CDR3 nucleotides read TGTGCCAGCAGCCTCCGAAGGGGCTCCTACAATGAGCAGTTCTTC. Translation gives CASSLRRGSYNEQFF.